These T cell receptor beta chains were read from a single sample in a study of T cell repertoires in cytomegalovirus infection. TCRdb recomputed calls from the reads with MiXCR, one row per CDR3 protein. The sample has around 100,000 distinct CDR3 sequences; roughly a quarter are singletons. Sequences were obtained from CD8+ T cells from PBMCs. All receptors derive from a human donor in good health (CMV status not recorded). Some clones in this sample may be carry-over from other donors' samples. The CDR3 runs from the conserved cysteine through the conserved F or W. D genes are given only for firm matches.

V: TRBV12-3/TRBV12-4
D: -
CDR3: CASSPTGLGYTF

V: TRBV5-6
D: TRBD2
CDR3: CASSFGTSGSSTGELFF

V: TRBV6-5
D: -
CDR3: CASSYMSNSYEQYF

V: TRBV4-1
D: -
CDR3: CASSQDFGETNTGELFF

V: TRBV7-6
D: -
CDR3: CASSAAGIGAGELFF

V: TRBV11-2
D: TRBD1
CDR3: CASSVGQGGSPLHF

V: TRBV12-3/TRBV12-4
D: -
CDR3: CASSLGSRVDEQFF

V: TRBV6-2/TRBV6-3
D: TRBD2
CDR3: CARTSGSTDTQYF

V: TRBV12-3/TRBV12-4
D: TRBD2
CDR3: CASSPGAGGMGTDTQYF

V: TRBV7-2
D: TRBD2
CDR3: CASSRDLTSGSSNEQYF

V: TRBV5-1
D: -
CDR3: CASRGLMQGDPYTEAFF

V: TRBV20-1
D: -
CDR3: CSARDTDRNQETQYF

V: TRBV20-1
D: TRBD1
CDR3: CSARDGTGPLEQYF

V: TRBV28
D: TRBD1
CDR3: CASNQWDSYDYEQYF

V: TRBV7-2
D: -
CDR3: CASSLPSPEQYF

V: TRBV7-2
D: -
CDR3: CASSRDLPGNEQFF

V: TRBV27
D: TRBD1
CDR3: CASSPARQGVLEGYTF

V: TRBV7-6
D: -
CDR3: CASSPKTSYEQYF

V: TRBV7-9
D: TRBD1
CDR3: CASSLVDRDEQYF

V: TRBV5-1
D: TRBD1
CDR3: CASSEDDRVWEKLFF

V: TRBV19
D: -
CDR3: CASSTLTDTDTQYF

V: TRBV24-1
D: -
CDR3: CATSDSTGTTTGELFF

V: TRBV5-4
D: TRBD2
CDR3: CASSFSGGGNEQFF

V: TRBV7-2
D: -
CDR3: CASSSRGALRNEQFF

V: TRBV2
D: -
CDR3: CASSETRGSYQETQYF

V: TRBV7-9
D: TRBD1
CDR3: CASSYAGTGYNEQFF

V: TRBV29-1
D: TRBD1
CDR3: CSVEGGTGFSYEQYF

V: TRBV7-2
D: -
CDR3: CASSLPPFGNTEAFF

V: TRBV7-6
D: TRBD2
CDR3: CASSLIGGRAFNEQFF

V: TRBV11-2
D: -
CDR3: CASSPTGPYGYTF

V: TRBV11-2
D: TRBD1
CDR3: CASQRGQGTGELFF

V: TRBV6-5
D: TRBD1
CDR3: CASSYSPPGQGGHEQYF

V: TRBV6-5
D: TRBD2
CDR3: CASGQREGYNTQYF

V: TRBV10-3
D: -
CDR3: CATSFSMGGMNTEAFF

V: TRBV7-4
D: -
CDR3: CASSLPREANYGYTF

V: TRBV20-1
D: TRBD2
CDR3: CSATNQLAGPYEQYF

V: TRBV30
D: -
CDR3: CAWTLQGGELFF

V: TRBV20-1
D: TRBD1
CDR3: CSANRQGLSRGEQFF

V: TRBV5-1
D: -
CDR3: CASSLGSTSYNEQFF

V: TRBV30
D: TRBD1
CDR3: CAWSRTGVGYTF

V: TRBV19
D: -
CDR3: CASKVGGTEAFF

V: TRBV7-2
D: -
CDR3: CASSLGGGPGSNQPQHF

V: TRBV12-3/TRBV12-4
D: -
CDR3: CASSRHPPTF

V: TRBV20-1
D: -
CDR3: CSALGHTQLGNTIYF

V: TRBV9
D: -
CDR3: CASSVAGRAGELFF

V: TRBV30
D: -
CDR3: CAWRPPWAGRSGANVLTF

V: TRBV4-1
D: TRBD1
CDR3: CASSQGRTGGIGDTEAFF

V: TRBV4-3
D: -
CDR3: CASSPGVGAKNIQYF

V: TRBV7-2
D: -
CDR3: CASSLVVGHEQYF

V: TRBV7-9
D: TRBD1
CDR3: CASSSGTGASPLHF

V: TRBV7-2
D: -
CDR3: CASSFGATTAETQYF

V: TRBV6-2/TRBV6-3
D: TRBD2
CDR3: CASSYIAGEGFDIQYF

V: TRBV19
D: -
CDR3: CASSPGTAYGYTF

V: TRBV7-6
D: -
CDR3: CASSGEGYNSPLHF

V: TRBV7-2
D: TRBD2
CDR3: CASSIFRGGDTQYF